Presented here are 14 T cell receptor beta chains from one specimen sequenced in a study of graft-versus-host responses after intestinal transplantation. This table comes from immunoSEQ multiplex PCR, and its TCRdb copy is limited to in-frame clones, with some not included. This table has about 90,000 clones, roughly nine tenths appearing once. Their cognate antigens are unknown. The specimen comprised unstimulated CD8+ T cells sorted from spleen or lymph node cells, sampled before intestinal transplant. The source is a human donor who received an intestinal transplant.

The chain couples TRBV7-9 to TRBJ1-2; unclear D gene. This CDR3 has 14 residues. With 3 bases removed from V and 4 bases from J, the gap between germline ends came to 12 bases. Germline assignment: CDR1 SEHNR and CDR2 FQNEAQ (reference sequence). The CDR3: CASSFSPGGYGYTF. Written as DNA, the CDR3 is TGTGCCAGCAGCTTCTCACCAGGAGGCTATGGCTACACCTTC.

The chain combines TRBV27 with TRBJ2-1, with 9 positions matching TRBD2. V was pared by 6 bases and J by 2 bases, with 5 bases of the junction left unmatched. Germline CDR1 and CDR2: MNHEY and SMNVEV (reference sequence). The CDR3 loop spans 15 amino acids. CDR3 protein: CASRKTSGTYNEQFF. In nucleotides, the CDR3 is TGTGCCAGCAGAAAGACTAGCGGAACCTACAATGAGCAGTTCTTC.

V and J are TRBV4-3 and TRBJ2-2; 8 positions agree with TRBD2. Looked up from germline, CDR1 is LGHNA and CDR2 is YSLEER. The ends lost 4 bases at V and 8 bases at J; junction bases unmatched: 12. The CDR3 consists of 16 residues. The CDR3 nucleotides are TGCGCCAGCAGCCCTTCGCCTAGCGGGTTTGTTGGGGAGCTGTTTTTT. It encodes CASSPSPSGFVGELFF.

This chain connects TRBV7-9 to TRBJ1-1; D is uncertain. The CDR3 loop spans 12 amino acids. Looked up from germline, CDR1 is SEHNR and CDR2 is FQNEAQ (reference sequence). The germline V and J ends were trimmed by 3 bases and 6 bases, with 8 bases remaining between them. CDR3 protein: CASSFEGAEAFF. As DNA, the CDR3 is TGTGCCAGCAGCTTCGAGGGCGCTGAAGCTTTCTTT.

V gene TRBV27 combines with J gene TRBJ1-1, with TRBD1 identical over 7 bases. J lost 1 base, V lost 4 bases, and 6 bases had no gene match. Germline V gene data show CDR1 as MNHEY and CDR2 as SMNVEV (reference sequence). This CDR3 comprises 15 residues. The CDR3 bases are TGTGCCAGCAGTTCTAGCGGGACAGCGAACACTGAAGCTTTCTTT. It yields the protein CASSSSGTANTEAFF.

CDR3 DNA: TGCGCCAGCAGCCAAGGTTTGAGACAGGGCTACGAGCAGTACTTC. Translated, it gives CASSQGLRQGYEQYF. The rearrangement uses TRBV4-3 and TRBJ2-5; the match to TRBD1 covers 7 bases. The end of the DNA is better explained by TRBJ2-7, so the J call may be wrong. The CDR3 extends over 15 amino acids. Germline CDR1 and CDR2: LGHNA and YSLEER.

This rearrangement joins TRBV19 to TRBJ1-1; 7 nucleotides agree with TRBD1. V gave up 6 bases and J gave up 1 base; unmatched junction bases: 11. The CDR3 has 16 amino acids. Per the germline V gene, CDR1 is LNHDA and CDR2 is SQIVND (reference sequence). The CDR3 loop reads CASRISGQASNTEAFF. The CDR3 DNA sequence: TGTGCCAGTAGAATCTCAGGACAGGCCTCGAACACTGAAGCTTTCTTT.

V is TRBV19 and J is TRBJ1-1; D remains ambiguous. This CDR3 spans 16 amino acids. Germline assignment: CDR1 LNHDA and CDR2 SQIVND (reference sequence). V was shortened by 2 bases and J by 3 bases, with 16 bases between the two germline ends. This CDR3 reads CASSIMTTLAYTEAFF. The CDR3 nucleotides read TGTGCCAGTAGTATAATGACTACACTCGCTTACACTGAAGCTTTCTTT. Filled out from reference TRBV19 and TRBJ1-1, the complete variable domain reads DGGITQSPKYLFRKEGQNVTLSCEQNLNHDAMYWYRQDPGQGLRLIYYSQIVNDFQKGDIAEGYSVSREKKESFPLTVTSAQKNPTAFYLCASSIMTTLAYTEAFFGQGTRLTVV.

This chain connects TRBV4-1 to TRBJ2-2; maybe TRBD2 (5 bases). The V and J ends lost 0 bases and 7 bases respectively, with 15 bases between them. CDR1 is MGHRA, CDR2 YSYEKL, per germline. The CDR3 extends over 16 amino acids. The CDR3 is CASSQDEEENYGELFF. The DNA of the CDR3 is TGCGCCAGCAGCCAAGATGAGGAGGAAAATTACGGGGAGCTGTTTTTT.

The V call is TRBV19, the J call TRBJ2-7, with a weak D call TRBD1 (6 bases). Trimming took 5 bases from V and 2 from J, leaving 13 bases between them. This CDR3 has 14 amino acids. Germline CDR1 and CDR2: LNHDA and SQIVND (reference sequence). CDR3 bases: TGTGCCAGTAGTCCCCTCGGACAGACCTACGAGCAGTACTTC. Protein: CASSPLGQTYEQYF.

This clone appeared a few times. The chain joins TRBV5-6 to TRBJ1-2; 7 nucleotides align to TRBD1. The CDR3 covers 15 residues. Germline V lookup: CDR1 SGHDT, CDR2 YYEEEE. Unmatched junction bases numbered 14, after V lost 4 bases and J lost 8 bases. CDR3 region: CASSPTPGQLGGYTF. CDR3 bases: TGTGCCAGCAGCCCGACCCCGGGACAGCTAGGGGGCTACACCTTC. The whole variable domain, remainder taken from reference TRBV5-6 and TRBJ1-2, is DAGVTQSPTHLIKTRGQQVTLRCSPKSGHDTVSWYQQALGQGPQFIFQYYEEEERQRGNFPDRFSGHQFPNYSSELNVNALLLGDSALYLCASSPTPGQLGGYTFGSGTRLTVV.

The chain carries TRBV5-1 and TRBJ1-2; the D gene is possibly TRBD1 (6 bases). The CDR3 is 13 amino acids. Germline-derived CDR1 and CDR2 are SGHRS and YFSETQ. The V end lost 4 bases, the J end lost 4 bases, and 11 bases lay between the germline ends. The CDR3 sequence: CASSTPGAYGYTF. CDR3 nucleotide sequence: TGCGCCAGCAGCACCCCAGGGGCCTATGGCTACACCTTC.

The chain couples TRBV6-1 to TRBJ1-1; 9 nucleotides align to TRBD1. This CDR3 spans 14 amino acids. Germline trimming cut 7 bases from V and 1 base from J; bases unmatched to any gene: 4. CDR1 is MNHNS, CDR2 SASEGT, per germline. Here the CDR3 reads CASTGQGTNTEAFF. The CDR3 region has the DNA TGTGCCAGCACAGGACAGGGGACGAACACTGAAGCTTTCTTT.

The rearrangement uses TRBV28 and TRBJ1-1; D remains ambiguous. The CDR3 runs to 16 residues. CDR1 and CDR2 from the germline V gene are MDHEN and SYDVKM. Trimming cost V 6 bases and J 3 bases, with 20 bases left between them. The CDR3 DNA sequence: TGTGCCAGCAGCCAGGTCGGACGGGCGAGGGACACTGAAGCTTTCTTT. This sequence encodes CASSQVGRARDTEAFF. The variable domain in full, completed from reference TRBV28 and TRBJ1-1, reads DVKVTQSSRYLVKRTGEKVFLECVQDMDHENMFWYRQDPGLGLRLIYFSYDVKMKEKGDIPEGYSVSREKKERFSLILESASTNQTSMYLCASSQVGRARDTEAFFGQGTRLTVV.